The table lists the clone carrying this T cell receptor (beta chain) with a few counts. Its antigen is currently unknown. The data were obtained in a study of T cell repertoires in cytomegalovirus infection. General study points: There were HLA-C-restricted CMV-specific TCR beta clonotypes dominating the ex vivo response.

TCRdb processed the reads anew with MiXCR; each CDR3 protein has one entry. The sample yields 100,000 to 150,000 distinct CDR3 sequences, around 30% seen once. The sequences come from CD8+ T cells from cultured PBMCs, collected from culture after CMV antigen stimulation. This TCR derives from a human donor in good health (CMV status not recorded). Some clones in this sample may be carry-over from other donors' samples.

The CDR3 sequence: CASGPGTEGGELFF. The CDR3 DNA follows: TGTGCTAGTGGCCCCGGGACCGAGGGCGGGGAGCTGTTTTTT. The rearrangement links TRBV12-5 to TRBJ2-2; tentatively, D is TRBD1 or TRBD2 (5 bases each). The germline V gene has CDR1 LGHNT and CDR2 FRNRAP. V was trimmed by 6 bases and J by 7 bases, leaving 15 bases between them. CDR3 length: 14 residues.